This is a list of T cell receptor beta chains from one sample in a study of cytomegalovirus exposure and HLA in healthy donors. Profiled with immunoSEQ multiplex PCR; TCRdb holds only in-frame clones, not every one. The sample comprises some 200,000 clones, roughly four fifths of which are singletons, and approximately 0.74% rests with the top ten. The sample was PBMCs. These receptors were obtained from a woman under 30 in good health and CMV-seronegative. Each CDR3 is given with its conserved first and last residue. The D gene is left open where the match is weak. Size is omitted from some rows. Given values are once, few, many or a class for expanded clones.

d_gene	abundance	v_gene	j_gene	CDR3nt	CDR3aa
TRBD1	once	TRBV7-9	TRBJ1-2	TGTGCCAGCTCCGGGACAGGGCTTTCTGGGGGTGGCTACACCTTC	CASSGTGLSGGGYTF
NA	NA	TRBV4-2	TRBJ1-4	TGTGCCAGCAGCCAACTACCGGCAACTAATGAAAAACTGTTTTTT	CASSQLPATNEKLFF
NA	NA	TRBV11-1	TRBJ2-5	TGTGCCAGCAGCTTATCGTACCAAGAGACCCAGTACTTC	CASSLSYQETQYF
NA	NA	TRBV5-1	TRBJ2-3	TGCGCCAGCAGCTTGGGTGGGGCGGAGGGTACGCAGTATTTT	CASSLGGAEGTQYF
TRBD1	NA	TRBV10-2	TRBJ1-1	TGCGCCAGCAGACCAGGGGGCGGCACTGAAGCTTTCTTT	CASRPGGGTEAFF
NA	NA	TRBV6-5	TRBJ1-1	TGTGCCAGCAGGGAACAGGAGAACACTGAAGCTTTCTTT	CASREQENTEAFF
NA	NA	TRBV11-3	TRBJ2-7	TGTGCCAGCAGCTCTGCAGCGGAGACTTACGAGCAGTACTTC	CASSSAAETYEQYF
NA	few	TRBV4-1	TRBJ1-2	TGCGCCAGCAGCCAAGTGACGTCAGACACCTACTATGGCTACACCTTC	CASSQVTSDTYYGYTF
NA	NA	TRBV7-2	TRBJ2-5	TGTGCCAGCAGCTTAACCCTGGTCGTGCGGGAGACCCAGTACTTC	CASSLTLVVRETQYF
TRBD2	NA	TRBV7-9	TRBJ2-7	TGTGCCAGCAGCTTAGTTAGGCGGGAGTCCTCCTACGAGCAGTACTTC	CASSLVRRESSYEQYF
NA	NA	TRBV6-6	TRBJ1-2	TGTGCCAGCAGTTACTCGAACCCGAAGGGGGAGTATGGCTACACCTTC	CASSYSNPKGEYGYTF
TRBD1	NA	TRBV6-1	TRBJ1-5	TGTGCCAGCAGTGGCCACGGACAGGGGGGCCTAAGCAATCAGCCCCAGCATTTT	CASSGHGQGGLSNQPQHF
TRBD1	NA	TRBV7-2	TRBJ1-3	TGTGCCAGCAGCTGGACAGGAGACTCTGGAAACACCATATATTTT	CASSWTGDSGNTIYF
NA	NA	TRBV2	TRBJ2-2	TGTGCCAGCAGTGATTACAGTTACCTCAACACCGGGGAGCTGTTTTTT	CASSDYSYLNTGELFF
TRBD2	NA	TRBV7-9	TRBJ2-1	TGTGCCAGCAACGGACTAGCAGACCACAATGAGCAGTTCTTC	CASNGLADHNEQFF
NA	few	TRBV7-9	TRBJ2-1	TGTTCCATTACCGGGACACCGAATGAGCAGTTCTTC	CSITGTPNEQFF
TRBD1	NA	TRBV27	TRBJ2-1	TGTGCCAGCAGTCTTCCGGGACAGGGGAACAATGAGCAGTTCTTC	CASSLPGQGNNEQFF
TRBD1	NA	TRBV11-3	TRBJ2-2	TGTGCCAGCAGTCCTGGAGGGACAGGGTTGTTCGGGGAGCTGTTTTTT	CASSPGGTGLFGELFF
TRBD1	NA	TRBV9	TRBJ2-3	TGTGCCAGCAGCCCCGGGACAGGGTTCACAGATACGCAGTATTTT	CASSPGTGFTDTQYF
NA	once	TRBV10-1	TRBJ2-4	TGCGCCAGCAGTGTTTTCTCAAGGGACATCAGGGGAGCCAAAAACATTCAGTACTTC	CASSVFSRDIRGAKNIQYF
TRBD2	NA	TRBV27	TRBJ2-1	TGTGCCAGCAGTTCCCCTAGCGGGAGGGCATACTCCTACAATGAGCAGTTCTTC	CASSSPSGRAYSYNEQFF
NA	NA	TRBV4-1	TRBJ1-1	TGCGCCAGCAGCCAAGGCGGAGGTGCCAGGTCAAACACTGAAGCTTTCTTT	CASSQGGGARSNTEAFF
TRBD1	NA	TRBV6-1	TRBJ2-5	TGTGCCAGCAGTGACGGGGACAGGGTCGGAGAGACCCAGTACTTC	CASSDGDRVGETQYF
TRBD2	NA	TRBV6-4	TRBJ2-1	TGTGCCAGCAGACCAAATCCGAGCGGGGATGAGCAGTTCTTC	CASRPNPSGDEQFF
NA	NA	TRBV7-9	TRBJ2-7	TGTGCCAGCAGCCCAAGGACAACCTACGAGCAGTACTTC	CASSPRTTYEQYF
NA	few	TRBV6-1	TRBJ1-2	TGTGCCAGCTCTCCGGAAGGGGCCCCCTATGGCTACACCTTC	CASSPEGAPYGYTF
NA	few	TRBV5-1	TRBJ1-1	TGCGCCAGCAGCCGTAACCCCCCTCCGGTCCTGGACACTGAAGCTTTCTTT	CASSRNPPPVLDTEAFF